This T cell receptor (beta chain) was observed in a study of T cell changes during pregnancy in multiple sclerosis. The table came from immunoSEQ multiplex PCR; TCRdb's copy has only in-frame clones and leaves some out. The data contain about 55,000 clones, about 87% of them singletons. Looked up from germline, CDR1 is LNHDA and CDR2 is SQIVND (reference sequence). V was pared by 4 bases and J by 8 bases, with 6 bases of the junction left unmatched. The CDR3 spans 14 residues. The origin of this receptor is a female donor with multiple sclerosis, enrolled in a pregnancy study. The sample here was CD4+ T cells from peripheral blood mononuclear cells, taken in the first trimester of pregnancy. The chain joins TRBV19 to TRBJ2-1; the match to TRBD2 covers 9 bases. The CDR3 bases are TGTGCCAGTAGTACAGCGGGAGGACGGGATGAGCAGTTCTTC. This gives the protein CASSTAGGRDEQFF.